Following are 2 T cell receptor beta chains from one sample sequenced in a study of blood T cell repertoires in COVID-19. The protocol was immunoSEQ multiplex PCR, while the TCRdb copy is restricted to in-frame clones and leaves out a portion. The data show about 250,000 clones, approximately 80% seen once. Sequenced sample: peripheral blood. These receptors came from a man between 35 and 55 years old with acute or convalescent COVID-19.

The chain recombines TRBV19 with TRBJ2-3; tentative D call: TRBD2 (6 bases). Germline V gene data show CDR1 as LNHDA and CDR2 as SQIVND (reference sequence). V was pared by 6 bases and J by 8 bases, with 21 bases between. This CDR3 region has 15 residues. The CDR3 coding sequence is TGTGCCAGTAGACCGGGACTTCAATATGATAGTACGCAGTATTTT. As protein: CASRPGLQYDSTQYF.

V usage is TRBV6-1 and J usage is TRBJ1-2; D is undetermined. Germline lookup yields CDR1 MNHNS and CDR2 SASEGT. The CDR3 loop spans 14 amino acids. V shed 2 bases and J shed 7 bases, with 14 bases lying between them. The CDR3 reads CASSEYSGVIGYTF. For the CDR3, the DNA is TGTGCCAGCAGTGAATATTCAGGTGTGATTGGCTACACCTTC.